This T cell receptor (beta chain) comes out of a study of T-cell reconstitution after alpha-beta-depleted transplantation in children. This clonotype occurred a few times. Trimming took 0 bases from V and 1 from J, leaving 14 bases between them. The CDR3 loop spans 16 amino acids. Germline V gene sequence: CDR1 DFQATT, CDR2 SNEGSKA (reference sequence). For TCRbeta, the library was prepared with unique molecular identifiers. From the PCR reads, TCRdb called clonotypes with MiXCR, one entry per CDR3 protein. The repertoire holds some 400,000 distinct CDR3 sequences, with around 21% as singletons. Material: PBMCs from the stem cell graft donor, obtained from the stem cell graft. The chain employs TRBV20-1 and TRBJ2-3, with D perhaps matching TRBD2 (5 bases). The receptor's source is a human donor who donated a stem cell graft to a child with acute myeloid leukemia. DNA for the CDR3: TGCAGTGCTAGAGATGTGGTGGGAGACGGCACAGATACGCAGTATTTT. Translated, it gives CSARDVVGDGTDTQYF.